This entry describes one T cell receptor beta chain. At one end the junction does not follow the germline gene, possibly because of a read error. The germline CDR1 and CDR2 sequences are SSHAT and FNYEAQ (reference sequence). CDR3 size: 13 residues. This entry is derived from a study of blood T cell repertoires in COVID-19. At the level of the study: The origin of the acute and convalescent COVID-19 samples was the United States, Italy and Spain.

Methods used by the authors: Amplification of reference gene primers was used by the study to estimate nucleated cell counts. Clones were sequenced by immunoSEQ multiplex PCR, and TCRdb holds only the in-frame ones, with some missing. That table supplies the V and J calls and clone size; D and trimming were determined from the DNA. The table includes roughly 53,000 clones, about nine tenths detected once. Sample: peripheral blood. The genes are TRBV7-7 and TRBJ2-7; D may be TRBD2 (5 bases). The sequence came from a man between 60 and 75 years old with acute or convalescent COVID-19. The CDR3 is CASSLREGNEQYF. In DNA, the CDR3 is TGTGCTAGCAGCCTCCGGGAAGGGAACGAGCAGTACTTC.